The next 27 T cell receptor beta chains were all read from a single sample in a study of blood T cell repertoires in COVID-19. TCRdb's copy holds only in-frame clones and misses some; the assay was immunoSEQ multiplex PCR. Here the sample spans hundreds of thousands of clones, less than 90% being singletons. Sequencing used peripheral blood. All receptors derive from a human donor in a cohort sampled during active COVID-19.

The V and J genes are TRBV24-1 and TRBJ2-7; 14 bases are shared with TRBD2. Germline V CDR1 and CDR2: KGHDR, SFDVKD. This CDR3 has 19 amino acids. The ends lost 4 bases at V and 0 bases at J; junction bases unmatched: 10. DNA for the CDR3: TGTGCCACCAGTGAGTCACCCGGGACTAGCGGGAGATTCTCCTACGAGCAGTACTTC. Amino acid sequence: CATSESPGTSGRFSYEQYF.

The V gene is TRBV18, the J gene TRBJ1-1; 7 bases map to TRBD1. The germline V gene encodes CDR1 KGHSH and CDR2 LQKENI. The CDR3 consists of 13 residues. The J segment lost 1 base and the V segment lost 8 bases, leaving 4 bases of the junction unmatched. The CDR3 spells CASQGDRNTEAFF. The CDR3 DNA sequence: TGTGCCAGCCAAGGGGACAGGAACACTGAAGCTTTCTTT.

This clone came up many times. The rearrangement links TRBV25-1 to TRBJ2-2; D ambiguous. Per germline, CDR1 MGHDK and CDR2 SYGVNS. This CDR3 has 15 amino acids. The V gene lost 3 bases and the J gene lost 5 bases, with 13 bases spanning the gap. The CDR3 sequence: CASSDTKFSTGELFF. The CDR3 nucleotides are TGTGCCAGCAGTGATACTAAGTTTTCAACCGGGGAGCTGTTTTTT.

This chain joins TRBV6-6 and TRBJ2-7; weak D call: TRBD1 (5 bases). V lost 0 bases to trimming and J lost 3 bases, with 6 bases between them. Germline V lookup: CDR1 MNHNY, CDR2 SVGAGI (reference sequence). This CDR3 has 13 residues. DNA for the CDR3: TGTGCCAGCAGTTACTCGCAGGGCTACGAGCAGTACTTC. Amino acids: CASSYSQGYEQYF.

This chain joins TRBV5-5 and TRBJ2-1, with D unclear. Germline V lookup: CDR1 SGHKS, CDR2 YYEKEE (reference sequence). The ends were cut back, 1 base at V and 6 bases at J, with 8 bases in the middle. The CDR3 is made up of 13 amino acids. DNA of the CDR3: TGTGCCAGCAGCTTGTCCGTAGCCAATGAGCAGTTCTTC. It yields the protein CASSLSVANEQFF.

This chain joins TRBV7-9 and TRBJ1-2, with D possibly matching TRBD1 (6 bases). Trimming left V 7 bases short and J 2 bases short, with 11 bases between. CDR1 and CDR2 (germline): SEHNR, FQNEAQ (reference sequence). CDR3 size: 13 residues. Written as DNA, the CDR3 is TGTGCCAGCACCATTACAGGGAACTATGGCTACACCTTC. This gives the protein CASTITGNYGYTF.

The V call is TRBV27, the J call TRBJ2-7; 8 bases align to TRBD1. The germline V gene has CDR1 MNHEY and CDR2 SMNVEV (reference sequence). The J segment lost 9 bases and the V segment lost 6 bases, leaving 13 bases of the junction unmatched. The CDR3 covers 14 residues. The CDR3 region has the DNA TGTGCCAGCAGGCCTCCCGGGACAGGCGGAGCGCAGTACTTC. It encodes CASRPPGTGGAQYF.

The rearrangement joins TRBV7-9 to TRBJ2-2; 7 bases line up with TRBD1. This CDR3 comprises 16 residues. J lost 4 bases, V lost 5 bases, and 10 bases had no gene match. Germline CDR1 reads SEHNR; CDR2 reads FQNEAQ (reference sequence). DNA of the CDR3: TGTGCCAGCAGCACATGGCTACAGGGGATCACCGGGGAGCTGTTTTTT. This codes for CASSTWLQGITGELFF.

This chain links TRBV6-6 with TRBJ1-1, with a weak D call TRBD1 (5 bases). From germline, CDR1 is MNHNY and CDR2 SVGAGI (reference sequence). CDR3 length: 13 residues. CDR3 in DNA: TGTGCGGGGCGTGGGGAAATGAACACTGAAGCTTTCTTT. Translated, it gives CAGRGEMNTEAFF.

The chain uses TRBV5-4 and TRBJ2-2; D is perhaps TRBD1 (6 bases). The CDR3 spans 14 residues. Trimming removed 10 bases at V and 2 bases at J, with 15 bases between. Germline-derived CDR1 and CDR2 are SGHNT and YYREEE (reference sequence). DNA of the CDR3: TGTGCCGGAGCCCAGGGGTTTAACACCGGGGAGCTGTTTTTT. Its protein product is CAGAQGFNTGELFF.

This clone has a handful of counts. This CDR3 reads CASSPGDRRTYEQYF. CDR3 nucleotides: TGTGCCAGCAGCCCCGGTGACAGGAGAACCTACGAGCAGTACTTC. The chain recombines TRBV7-9 with TRBJ2-7; D might be TRBD1 (6 bases). CDR1 is SEHNR, CDR2 FQNEAQ, per germline (reference sequence). The germline V and J ends were trimmed by 5 bases and 2 bases, with 16 bases remaining between them. The CDR3 is 15 residues long.

This chain joins TRBV9 and TRBJ1-2, with D tentatively TRBD1 (6 bases). Looked up from germline, CDR1 is SGDLS and CDR2 is YYNGEE. Trimming left V 1 base short and J 2 bases short, with 12 bases between. The CDR3 has 15 amino acids. This chain's CDR3 is CASSVNRQANYGYTF. The CDR3 bases are TGTGCCAGCAGCGTAAACCGACAGGCGAACTATGGCTACACCTTC.

V usage is TRBV5-1 and J usage is TRBJ2-5, with D unresolved. Between the trimmed V and J ends, which lost 10 bases and 5 bases, there was a span of 18 bases. This CDR3 is built from 13 residues. CDR1 and CDR2 from the germline V gene are SGHRS and YFSETQ. CDR3 residues: CASCPGLEETQYF. CDR3 nucleotide sequence: TGCGCCTCCTGCCCCGGCTTGGAGGAGACCCAGTACTTC.

V usage is TRBV6-5 and J usage is TRBJ1-5, with 8 bases identical to TRBD1. This CDR3 contains 15 residues. Germline CDR1 and CDR2: MNHEY and SVGAGI. J gave up 1 base and V 4 bases, and 3 bases lay outside the gene matches. The CDR3 nucleotides read TGTGCCAGCAGTTCTACAGGGGGGAGCAATCAGCCCCAGCATTTT. It translates to CASSSTGGSNQPQHF.

V and J are TRBV18 and TRBJ1-5; tentative D call: TRBD1 (5 bases). CDR3 size: 14 residues. In germline, CDR1 is KGHSH, CDR2 LQKENI. The V gene lost 2 bases and the J gene lost 5 bases, with 10 bases spanning the gap. The CDR3 DNA sequence: TGTGCCAGCTCACCAGGGGGGGGACATCAGCCCCAGCATTTT. Translating gives CASSPGGGHQPQHF.

The J gene is TRBJ2-7, the V gene TRBV19, with D tentatively TRBD2 (7 bases). Germline lookup yields CDR1 LNHDA and CDR2 SQIVND (reference sequence). V gave up 7 bases and J gave up 8 bases, with 21 bases separating them. This CDR3 has 14 amino acids. The CDR3 DNA reads TGTGCCAGTAAGGGGGGGACCACTCAGGGTAAGCAGTACTTC. Protein sequence: CASKGGTTQGKQYF. The full variable domain, its missing parts supplied by reference TRBV19 and TRBJ2-7, is DGGITQSPKYLFRKEGQNVTLSCEQNLNHDAMYWYRQDPGQGLRLIYYSQIVNDFQKGDIAEGYSVSREKKESFPLTVTSAQKNPTAFYLCASKGGTTQGKQYFGPGTRLTVT.

V gene TRBV3-1 (or the pseudogene TRBV3-2) combines with J gene TRBJ2-3, with a tentative D call TRBD1 (5 bases). V was cut by 0 bases and J by 5 bases, with 21 bases left in between. The germline V gene has CDR1 LGHDT and CDR2 YNNKEL (reference sequence). The CDR3 has 18 amino acids. The CDR3 spells CASSQDESRVGPQDTQYF. The CDR3 nucleotides read TGTGCCAGCAGCCAAGATGAGTCTCGAGTGGGGCCCCAAGATACGCAGTATTTT.

The chain has TRBV3-1 (or the pseudogene TRBV3-2) and TRBJ2-3; perhaps TRBD1 as D (6 bases). CDR3 length equals 16 residues. Germline V lookup: CDR1 LGHDT, CDR2 YNNKEL (reference sequence). V was shortened by 3 bases and J by 2 bases, with 15 bases between the two germline ends. CDR3 in DNA: TGTGCCAGCAGCCAGGGCGGACAGATTTTCACAGATACGCAGTATTTT. It specifies CASSQGGQIFTDTQYF.

This chain joins TRBV18 and TRBJ2-1; 10 nucleotides match TRBD2. The J segment lost 1 base and the V segment lost 4 bases, leaving 4 bases of the junction unmatched. Germline lookup yields CDR1 KGHSH and CDR2 LQKENI. The CDR3 runs 16 residues. The CDR3 DNA follows: TGTGCCAGCTCACGACCGGGACTAGCGTCCTACAATGAGCAGTTCTTC. It codes for CASSRPGLASYNEQFF. The entire variable domain, with the rest obtained from reference TRBV18 and TRBJ2-1, is as follows: NAGVMQNPRHLVRRRGQEARLRCSPMKGHSHVYWYRQLPEEGLKFMVYLQKENIIDESGMPKERFSAEFPKEGPSILRIQQVVRGDSAAYFCASSRPGLASYNEQFFGPGTRLTVL.

The rearrangement links TRBV28 to TRBJ1-1; no firm D call. V lost 6 bases and J 0 bases, leaving 14 bases between the germline ends. This CDR3 has 15 residues. Germline CDR1 reads MDHEN; CDR2 reads SYDVKM. The DNA of the CDR3 is TGTGCCAGCAGGAGTCCAGGACTCATGAACACTGAAGCTTTCTTT. This sequence encodes CASRSPGLMNTEAFF.

V gene TRBV2 combines with J gene TRBJ1-1, with 12 bases fitting TRBD1. The V segment lost 9 bases and the J segment 4 bases; nucleotides outside the gene matches: 12. In germline, CDR1 is SNHLY, CDR2 FYNNEI. This CDR3 is 16 amino acids long. The CDR3 sequence is CARDTGTGGDGTEAFF. CDR3 sequence (DNA): TGTGCCAGGGATACGGGGACAGGGGGCGATGGCACTGAAGCTTTCTTT.

This chain joins TRBV3-1 (or the pseudogene TRBV3-2) and TRBJ2-3, with 9 bases identical to TRBD2. This CDR3 is 15 amino acids long. V gave up 4 bases and J gave up 8 bases; unmatched junction bases: 10. The germline CDR1 and CDR2 sequences are LGHDT and YNNKEL (reference sequence). For the CDR3, the DNA is TGTGCCAGCAGCCCGCGTAGCGGGAGTGTAGGTACGCAGTATTTT. It specifies CASSPRSGSVGTQYF.

The count of this clone is one. The gene calls are TRBV29-1 and TRBJ2-6, with 11 bases aligning to TRBD1. The J segment lost 1 base and the V segment lost 4 bases, leaving 0 bases of the junction unmatched. The CDR3 spans 15 residues. Germline CDR1 SQVTM, CDR2 ANQGSEA. DNA for the CDR3: TGCAGCGTTGGGGACAGGGGGTCTGGGGCCAACGTCCTGACTTTC. Its protein product is CSVGDRGSGANVLTF.

This clone was picked up a small number of times. The chain is built from TRBV7-6 and TRBJ2-2; 10 nucleotides agree with TRBD2. CDR1 SGHVS and CDR2 FNYEAQ come from the germline V gene. The CDR3 spans 16 residues. V dropped 5 bases and J dropped 2; count of bases not matched to a gene: 5. This chain's CDR3 is CASSETSGQNTGELFF. The CDR3 DNA is TGTGCCAGCAGCGAGACTAGCGGGCAAAACACCGGGGAGCTGTTTTTT.

The V and J genes are TRBV6-5 and TRBJ2-2, with TRBD2 as a possible D gene (6 bases). CDR3 size: 13 residues. Per germline, CDR1 MNHEY and CDR2 SVGAGI. Trimming pared 6 bases from V and 8 bases from J, leaving 13 bases between. In DNA form, the CDR3 reads TGTGCCAGCAGGATAGCGGAAGAGGGGGAGCTGTTTTTT. It is translated as CASRIAEEGELFF.

The chain combines TRBV5-4 with TRBJ2-7, with 12 bases matching TRBD2. The CDR3 loop spans 15 amino acids. V was pared by 4 bases and J by 2 bases, with 4 bases of the junction left unmatched. From germline, CDR1 is SGHNT and CDR2 YYREEE (reference sequence). Here the CDR3 DNA reads TGTGCCAGCAGCACACGACTAGCGGGAGCCTACGAGCAGTACTTC. Encoded protein: CASSTRLAGAYEQYF.

V and J are TRBV7-8 and TRBJ2-5, with D possibly TRBD1 on 6 matching bases. V lost 2 bases, J lost 2 bases, and 12 bases lay in between. CDR1 SGHVS and CDR2 FQNEAQ come from the germline V gene. CDR3 length: 15 amino acids. The CDR3 region has the DNA TGTGCCAGCAGCTTAATCCAGGGGAGTCAAGAGACCCAGTACTTC. This sequence encodes CASSLIQGSQETQYF.